The 20 T cell receptor beta chains in this list originate from one sample, sequenced in a study of T cell changes during pregnancy in multiple sclerosis. Method: immunoSEQ multiplex PCR; TCRdb's copy keeps in-frame clones and lacks some. The table lists some 100,000 clones, about 92% of them singletons. Sequences were derived from peripheral blood, sampled in the second trimester of pregnancy. Receptors were obtained from a female donor with multiple sclerosis, enrolled in a pregnancy study.

The V and J genes are TRBV19 and TRBJ2-2; a weak D match, TRBD1 (6 bases). Germline V gene sequence: CDR1 LNHDA, CDR2 SQIVND (reference sequence). The CDR3 totals 15 residues. V was cut by 6 bases and J by 5 bases, with 16 bases left in between. In DNA form, the CDR3 reads TGTGCCAGTAGAAGTTGGGGGCCGGGAACCGGGGAGCTGTTTTTT. Encoded protein: CASRSWGPGTGELFF.

The chain is built from TRBV7-3 and TRBJ2-3; 9 bases match TRBD2. The V gene's germline CDR1 is SGHTA and CDR2 FQGTGA. CDR3 size: 15 residues. The trim removed 5 bases at V and 1 base at J, leaving 4 bases unmatched. CDR3 DNA: TGTGCCAGCAGCATTTCTAGCGGGGGCACAGATACGCAGTATTTT. This encodes CASSISSGGTDTQYF.

This clone was picked up a small number of times. The rearrangement uses TRBV10-1 and TRBJ1-1; D remains unclear. The germline V and J ends were trimmed by 3 bases and 10 bases, with 12 bases remaining between them. The CDR3 has 12 residues. Germline CDR1 is WNHNN and CDR2 is SYGVQD (reference sequence). Written as DNA, the CDR3 is TGCGCCAGCAGTGACTTACTACACGGAGCTTTCTTT. This translates into CASSDLLHGAFF.

The rearrangement joins TRBV27 to TRBJ2-3, with 10 bases matching TRBD2. CDR3 length: 22 residues. V shed 5 bases and J 0 bases; nucleotides not matched to a gene: 23. Germline loops: CDR1 MNHEY, CDR2 SMNVEV (reference sequence). CDR3 region: CASSLAGASGRPALPSTDTQYF. CDR3 DNA: TGTGCCAGCAGTCTAGCGGGAGCTAGCGGGAGACCGGCCTTACCTAGCACAGATACGCAGTATTTT.

The chain joins TRBV7-9 to TRBJ2-2; D is unresolved. Germline V gene lookup returns CDR1 SEHNR and CDR2 FQNEAQ (reference sequence). The CDR3 loop spans 11 amino acids. Trimming left V 3 bases short and J 7 bases short, with 3 bases between. The CDR3 loop reads CASSFFGELFF. Here the CDR3 DNA reads TGTGCCAGCAGCTTCTTCGGGGAGCTGTTTTTT.

CDR3 region: CASSTGNEQYF. In DNA, the CDR3 is TGTGCCAGCAGTACAGGCAACGAGCAGTACTTC. This chain uses TRBV27 with TRBJ2-7; D is possibly TRBD1 (5 bases). This CDR3 spans 11 amino acids. Trimming took off 5 bases at V and 5 bases at J, with 7 bases between the two ends. Germline V gene sequence: CDR1 MNHEY, CDR2 SMNVEV (reference sequence).

The CDR3 protein is CASRTVYTDTQYF. The CDR3 bases are TGTGCCTCTCGGACAGTATACACAGATACGCAGTATTTT. The gene calls are TRBV10-3 and TRBJ2-3; the D gene is possibly TRBD1 (6 bases). This CDR3 is 13 amino acids long. Trimming cost V 11 bases and J 2 bases, with 14 bases left between them. Germline V lookup: CDR1 ENHRY, CDR2 SYGVKD.

The chain employs TRBV30 and TRBJ2-1, with 12 bases identical to TRBD2. V was pared by 2 bases and J by 5 bases, with 4 bases of the junction left unmatched. The CDR3 is made up of 15 amino acids. The germline V gene has CDR1 GTSNPN and CDR2 SVGIG (reference sequence). CDR3 nucleotides: TGTGCCTGGAGTCCCCTAGCGGGGGGGAACAATGAGCAGTTCTTC. It codes for CAWSPLAGGNNEQFF.

The rearrangement links TRBV2 to TRBJ1-2; 7 positions match TRBD1. The CDR3 totals 15 residues. Looked up from germline, CDR1 is SNHLY and CDR2 is FYNNEI. J lost 2 bases, V lost 7 bases, and 10 bases had no gene match. Here the CDR3 reads CASIRQGLENYGYTF. DNA of the CDR3: TGTGCCAGCATTCGACAGGGTTTAGAAAACTATGGCTACACCTTC.

The chain employs TRBV28 and TRBJ1-5; D not certain. Trimming removed 7 bases from V and 3 bases from J, with 13 bases in between. The CDR3 has 14 residues. Germline lookup yields CDR1 MDHEN and CDR2 SYDVKM. CDR3 sequence reads: CASTPGSLNQPQHF. The DNA for the CDR3 is TGTGCCAGCACCCCGGGGAGCCTCAATCAGCCCCAGCATTTT.

The rearrangement joins TRBV2 to TRBJ2-7, with TRBD2 matching 14 bases. The CDR3 sequence is 19 residues long. Germline lookup yields CDR1 SNHLY and CDR2 FYNNEI. Trimming removed 6 bases from V and 3 bases from J; junction bases left unmatched: 16. The CDR3 nucleotides read TGTGCCAGCAGACCGGCTCCGGGACTAGCGGGAGTCCCTGACTACGAGCAGTACTTC. Protein sequence: CASRPAPGLAGVPDYEQYF.

The chain carries TRBV2 and TRBJ1-2; 9 nucleotides agree with TRBD1. CDR1 SNHLY and CDR2 FYNNEI come from the germline V gene. V lost 7 bases and J lost 4; bases outside the gene matches: 7. There are 14 residues in the CDR3. The CDR3 nucleotides are TGTGCCAGCAAGGGACAGGGATCGGGCTATGGCTACACCTTC. The encoded protein is CASKGQGSGYGYTF.

This clone was picked up one time. Germline and junction disagree at one end, which may indicate a read error. The CDR3 DNA is TGTGCCAGCGGTTTCTTCCCGACAGGGAACACTGAAGCTTTCTTT. This translates into CASGFFPTGNTEAFF. The chain combines TRBV28 with TRBJ1-1, with D maybe TRBD1 (6 bases). The CDR3 has 15 amino acids. Germline CDR1 is MDHEN and CDR2 is SYDVKM.

This chain joins TRBV5-4 and TRBJ2-5; maybe TRBD2 (5 bases). V was shortened by 0 bases and J by 2 bases, with 8 bases between the two germline ends. This CDR3 has 14 amino acids. Germline V gene data show CDR1 as SGHNT and CDR2 as YYREEE (reference sequence). As DNA, the CDR3 is TGTGCCAGCAGCTTGGCCGGGATGCAAGAGACCCAGTACTTC. Protein product: CASSLAGMQETQYF.

This clone appeared a single time. The chain carries TRBV5-5 and TRBJ1-1; D uncertain. Looked up from germline, CDR1 is SGHKS and CDR2 is YYEKEE (reference sequence). CDR3 size: 15 residues. Trimming took 0 bases from V and 1 from J, leaving 10 bases between them. DNA of the CDR3: TGTGCCAGCAGCTTGGGGCCGAATGCGAACACTGAAGCTTTCTTT. It codes for CASSLGPNANTEAFF.

The genes are TRBV6-5 and TRBJ2-7; D is perhaps TRBD2 (6 bases). Between the trimmed V and J ends, which lost 8 bases and 3 bases, there was a span of 11 bases. The V gene's germline CDR1 is MNHEY and CDR2 SVGAGI. The CDR3 contains 12 residues. This chain's CDR3 is CASGSGGYEQYF. The CDR3 bases are TGTGCCAGCGGATCCGGGGGCTACGAGCAGTACTTC.

This clone was detected only once. The V gene is TRBV18, the J gene TRBJ2-1; 9 positions match TRBD2. Germline CDR1 and CDR2: KGHSH and LQKENI. The CDR3 totals 15 residues. V dropped 0 bases and J dropped 7; count of bases not matched to a gene: 4. DNA of the CDR3: TGTGCCAGCTCACCACCGGCGGGGGGGCGGAATGAGCAGTTCTTC. Its protein is CASSPPAGGRNEQFF.

This clone was counted once. The V call is TRBV7-9, the J call TRBJ2-7, with 9 bases aligning to TRBD2. CDR3 size: 15 residues. Germline trimming cut 7 bases from V and 7 bases from J; bases unmatched to any gene: 14. Germline-derived CDR1 and CDR2 are SEHNR and FQNEAQ (reference sequence). For the CDR3, the DNA is TGTGCCAGCACTCGTACCGGGACTAGCCCTTCGGAGCAGTACTTC. Translated: CASTRTGTSPSEQYF.

The chain uses TRBV2 and TRBJ2-1; TRBD2 agrees at 15 bases. The germline gives CDR1 SNHLY, CDR2 FYNNEI. The CDR3 has 16 amino acids. Unmatched junction bases numbered 8, after V lost 5 bases and J lost 9 bases. CDR3 sequence (DNA): TGTGCCAGCAGTTGGACTAGCGGGGGGGCCGTAGGTGAGCAGTTCTTC. Translation: CASSWTSGGAVGEQFF.

This chain joins TRBV5-4 and TRBJ1-1; possible D gene TRBD1, 5 bases. Germline-derived CDR1 and CDR2 are SGHNT and YYREEE (reference sequence). This CDR3 is built from 14 residues. The V end lost 1 base, the J end lost 5 bases, and 12 bases lay between the germline ends. For the CDR3, the DNA is TGTGCCAGCAGCTTGTGGGGGGAGCGAACTGAAGCTTTCTTT. Protein sequence: CASSLWGERTEAFF.